Listed below are T cell receptor beta chains from one sample, sequenced in a study of cytomegalovirus exposure and HLA in healthy donors. Profiling relied on immunoSEQ multiplex PCR, and the TCRdb table lists in-frame clones only, not all of them. This sample carries some 180,000 clones, roughly 81% of them seen once, and the ten largest clones take around 2.6%. Sequenced: PBMCs. These receptors all stem from a man under 40 in good health and CMV-seropositive. CDR3s leave out the opening cysteine and the closing phenylalanine or tryptophan. Size tells how often a clone was seen (once, few, many) or the class of an expanded clone, and some rows leave it out.

cdr3_aa clone_size v_call
AWDLSAAYNEQF - TRBV30
ASSRGGSTDTQY - TRBV9
ASRNLAGGNSYEQY - TRBV5-4
ASNPPGGEQF - TRBV2
ASSFAGTAQETQY - TRBV7-9
SSSLVMDRVNYGYT - TRBV7-9
ASAASLVALTGSGYT - TRBV28
ASCGAFQETQY - TRBV7-2
ASSYGLALANEQF - TRBV7-9
ASSHQRGQAGYGYT few TRBV4-3
ASSLTPSGSNEQF - TRBV7-3
ASSFKGTSGKETQY - TRBV5-4
ATSRDIYVYEQY - TRBV15
ASSQYFLSGRERSYEQY - TRBV4-2
ASSNSGRDPYEQY - TRBV5-8
ASTPAGGGYEQY once TRBV19
AISEGGLVDQPQH - TRBV10-3
ASSEGSGTAYEQY - TRBV2
ASSWGLGTGELF - TRBV7-3
ASSGESNQPQH once TRBV2
ASSKVDMGRSSYNEQF once TRBV21-1
ASSMRDRGNEQF - TRBV11-3
ASIVRGAPNEQF - TRBV6-1
ASSLLSPGRQPQH - TRBV2
ASSQPTGAGFYGYT - TRBV4-1
ASTSGTGGWGEQF - TRBV19
ASSLLGGGDTEAF - TRBV28
ASSITQTGELF - TRBV5-1
TSSQDRGNTEAF few TRBV5-1
ASSYSGGGDEQY - TRBV6-6
ASSLSGAGANEKLF - TRBV27
ASSFSLFPNQPQH few TRBV5-6
ASSSPTQTQY - TRBV28
ASSERGQVYEQY - TRBV6-5
ASSIEKARAPIYGYT - TRBV19
ASSVDLNTGELF - TRBV25-1
AWSVRSNQPQH - TRBV30
AISEQGSNQPQH - TRBV10-3
ASSPRSGQGGGEQF - TRBV5-1
ASSDSQGAGETQY - TRBV5-1
ASSSAGLGQYEQY - TRBV18